The clone carrying this TCR beta chain is a singleton in its sample. Its target is not known. The data are from a study of CD8 T cells in ankylosing spondylitis. Study-level findings and limits: Matched synovial fluid from ankylosing spondylitis patients was reported to be enriched for disease-linked clones.

The V gene lost 7 bases and the J gene lost 5 bases, with 22 bases spanning the gap. Germline V gene data show CDR1 as SGHDT and CDR2 as YYEEEE. This CDR3 is 15 amino acids long. Libraries for TCR beta were made by quantitative 5'-RACE with molecular barcodes. Using its own MiXCR run on the 5' RACE reads, TCRdb lists one record per CDR3 protein. This sample has about 200,000 distinct CDR3 sequences; around a quarter occur once, and the top ten carry around 6.3%. The material sequenced was blood, either unsorted or a sorted T cell fraction (not recorded which). The sequence came from a male donor with ankylosing spondylitis or in good health (not recorded which). The chain links TRBV5-6 to TRBJ2-7, with D perhaps TRBD1 or TRBD2 (5 bases each). CDR3 sequence: CASGPGTLGSHEQYF. Written as DNA, the CDR3 is TGTGCCAGCGGCCCCGGGACCCTGGGGAGCCACGAGCAGTACTTC.